This is a list of T cell receptor beta chains from one sample in a study of T-cell reconstitution after alpha-beta-depleted transplantation in children. TCRdb re-analysed the PCR reads in MiXCR, keeping a single row per CDR3 protein. The sample lists about 830,000 distinct CDR3 sequences; around 17% were seen once. Sequences were derived from PBMCs, mostly from graft donor cells, sampled 360 days after TCRalphabeta/CD19-depleted stem cell transplant. All receptors come from a male patient between 5 and 17 years old who had a stem cell transplant for acute lymphoblastic leukemia, so the T cells may come from the graft donor. Both conserved end residues are part of each CDR3. D genes are given only for firm matches. Expanded clones are given a class, and other clones once, few, many or no size at all.

J gene | D gene | V gene | clone size | CDR3 protein | CDR3 DNA
TRBJ2-1 | - | TRBV24-1 | many | CATSDLRDEQFF | TGTGCCACCAGTGATTTAAGGGATGAGCAGTTCTTC
TRBJ2-1 | TRBD2 | TRBV2 | - | CASSEVRLAGANEQFF | TGTGCCAGCAGTGAAGTCCGGCTAGCGGGAGCCAATGAGCAGTTCTTC
TRBJ2-3 | - | TRBV11-2 | many | CASSLGHITDTQYF | TGTGCCAGCAGCTTGGGACACATCACAGATACGCAGTATTTT
TRBJ1-5 | - | TRBV5-1 | - | CASSPGPQDQPQHF | TGCGCCAGCAGCCCGGGACCCCAGGATCAGCCCCAGCATTTT
TRBJ2-1 | TRBD2 | TRBV29-1 | - | CSVGRLALSSYNEQFF | TGCAGCGTTGGCCGACTAGCGCTCAGCTCCTACAATGAGCAGTTCTTC
TRBJ1-3 | - | TRBV19 | once | CASSFLPSLSGNTIYF | TGTGCCAGTAGTTTCCTGCCTTCCCTCTCTGGAAACACCATATATTTT
TRBJ2-1 | - | TRBV29-1 | few | CSVRGFSYNEQFF | TGCAGCGTTCGGGGGTTTTCCTACAATGAGCAGTTCTTC
TRBJ1-5 | - | TRBV27 | - | CASAGADNQPQHF | TGTGCCAGCGCGGGGGCGGACAATCAGCCCCAGCATTTT
TRBJ2-1 | - | TRBV29-1 | - | CSVVTINEQFF | TGCAGCGTTGTAACCATCAATGAGCAGTTCTTC
TRBJ2-1 | TRBD1 | TRBV7-3 | - | CASNTPGQGSEQFF | TGTGCCAGCAACACTCCGGGACAGGGGAGTGAGCAGTTCTTC
TRBJ2-3 | - | TRBV7-3 | - | CASSPAGSASTDTQYF | TGTGCCAGCAGCCCGGCGGGTAGTGCTAGCACAGATACGCAGTATTTT
TRBJ1-3 | TRBD1 | TRBV4-1 | few | CATSGGEMRNTIYF | TGCGCCACTTCAGGGGGCGAGATGAGAAACACCATATATTTT
TRBJ2-2 | - | TRBV7-2 | - | CASKTGSRQGGELLF | TGTGCCAGCAAGACAGGGAGTCGGCAGGGCGGGGAGCTGCTTTTT
TRBJ1-5 | TRBD1 | TRBV5-1 | few | CASSQGTGYQPQHF | TGCGCCAGCAGCCAGGGGACAGGGTACCAGCCCCAGCATTTT
TRBJ1-4 | - | TRBV18 | - | CASSPGGSKGEKLFF | TGTGCCAGCTCACCAGGAGGGAGTAAGGGTGAAAAACTGTTTTTT
TRBJ1-5 | - | TRBV18 | few | CASSPPIPNQPQHF | TGTGCCAGCTCACCCCCGATCCCTAATCAGCCCCAGCATTTT
TRBJ2-6 | TRBD1 | TRBV12-3/TRBV12-4 | once | CASSLPGTGGEAGANVLTF | TGTGCCAGCAGTTTACCCGGGACAGGGGGGGAGGCTGGGGCCAACGTCCTGACTTTC
TRBJ2-3 | TRBD2 | TRBV7-9 | - | CASSFSGISTDTQYF | TGTGCCAGCAGCTTTAGCGGGATCAGCACAGATACGCAGTATTTT
TRBJ2-1 | TRBD2 | TRBV7-3 | - | CASSFGGGTSGRIEQFF | TGTGCCAGCAGTTTTGGGGGGGGGACTAGCGGGAGAATTGAGCAGTTCTTC
TRBJ1-6 | - | TRBV12-3/TRBV12-4 | - | CASSPADSVSYNSPLHF | TGTGCCAGCAGCCCGGCGGACAGCGTCTCCTATAATTCACCCCTCCACTTT
TRBJ2-5 | - | TRBV27 | few | CASSLTTYRQETQYF | TGTGCCAGCAGTTTGACTACGTATAGACAAGAGACCCAGTACTTC
TRBJ2-2 | TRBD2 | TRBV24-1 | many | CATSDLPSGRKAGELFF | TGTGCCACCAGTGATTTACCCAGCGGGAGGAAGGCCGGGGAGCTGTTTTTT
TRBJ1-1 | - | TRBV7-2 | few | CASSVSGAAMSLF | TGTGCCAGCAGCGTTTCCGGGGCTGCAATGAGTCTCTTT
TRBJ2-7 | - | TRBV5-1 | few | CASSTGPRGYEQYF | TGCGCCAGCAGCACCGGACCTAGGGGCTACGAGCAGTACTTC
TRBJ2-7 | TRBD1 | TRBV5-1 | few | CASSSATGVRVPSYEQYF | TGCGCCAGCAGCAGCGCGACAGGGGTAAGGGTCCCCTCTTACGAGCAGTACTTC
TRBJ2-5 | - | TRBV7-2 | few | CASSFRLAQETQYF | TGTGCCAGCAGCTTTAGGCTAGCGCAAGAGACCCAGTACTTC
TRBJ2-7 | TRBD1 | TRBV4-1 | - | CASSHLTGGSYEQYF | TGCGCCAGCAGCCATTTAACAGGGGGGAGCTACGAGCAGTACTTC
TRBJ2-7 | - | TRBV27 | - | CASSFETGSYEQYF | TGTGCCAGCAGTTTTGAGACGGGGAGCTACGAGCAGTACTTC
TRBJ2-7 | - | TRBV7-8 | - | CASSLVNRAYSYEQYF | TGTGCCAGCAGCTTAGTCAACAGGGCTTACTCCTACGAGCAGTACTTC
TRBJ2-3 | - | TRBV13 | few | CASKGGSLSDTQYF | TGTGCCAGCAAGGGGGGGAGTTTATCAGATACGCAGTATTTT
TRBJ1-1 | - | TRBV5-1 | few | CASSLAWDTLAFF | TGCGCCAGCAGCTTGGCGTGGGACACCTTGGCTTTCTTT
TRBJ2-1 | - | TRBV5-6 | many | CASSLASGAKYNEQFF | TGTGCCAGCAGCTTGGCGTCAGGGGCTAAATACAATGAGCAGTTCTTC
TRBJ2-3 | - | TRBV6-1 | - | CASSEVWGRSDTQYF | TGTGCCAGCAGTGAAGTGTGGGGGAGGTCCGATACGCAGTATTTT
TRBJ2-1 | - | TRBV6-8 | - | CATAGRQGTYNEQFF | TGTGCCACCGCCGGCAGGCAGGGCACCTACAATGAGCAGTTCTTC
TRBJ2-3 | - | TRBV24-1 | - | CATSDYPAGYTDTQYF | TGTGCCACCAGTGATTATCCAGCGGGCTACACAGATACGCAGTATTTT
TRBJ2-5 | - | TRBV7-9 | - | CASSPFRGRETQYF | TGTGCCAGCAGCCCCTTTCGAGGGCGAGAGACCCAGTACTTC
TRBJ2-7 | TRBD1 | TRBV20-1 | few | CSADDRVYEQYF | TGCAGTGCTGATGACAGGGTCTACGAGCAGTACTTC